The clone carrying this TCR beta chain was detected only a few times. What it binds is not known. This record comes from a study of CD8+ T cells in alopecia areata. Study outcomes and limitations: Significant decreases in scalp clonality and expanded CD8+ clones followed tofacitinib treatment. One nonresponder leaves baseline CD8+ expansion's link to response uncertain. Possibly because of HLA-related factors, TCR sharing was less clear across patients than in mice.

The junction had 3 bases not matched to a gene; V was cut back by 3 bases and J by 1 base. CDR1 and CDR2 from the germline V gene are SGHDT and YYEEEE. CDR3 length: 14 amino acids. Treatment reported: oral pan-JAK inhibitor, 5-10 mg twice daily. Sorting separated CD4+ and CD8+ T cells out of PBMCs. Once RNA had been extracted, it was reverse transcribed into cDNA to act as the sequencing template. The repertoire was sequenced with immunoSEQ multiplex PCR; TCRdb's copy has only in-frame clones and lacks some. The data show approximately 120,000 clones, with over 60% seen just once and more than 5.5% held by the top ten.

Sequenced material: CD4+ T cells sorted from blood, taken at week 4, from a patient treated with tofacitinib. The chain carries TRBV5-6 and TRBJ2-5, with 7 bases that match TRBD1. The clonotype comes from a human donor with alopecia areata. Written as DNA, the CDR3 is TGTGCCAGCAGCTCGGGACAGATCCAAGAGACCCAGTACTTC. The encoded protein is CASSSGQIQETQYF.